This passage covers 20 T cell receptor beta chains from one sample sequenced in a study of cytomegalovirus exposure and HLA in healthy donors. TCRdb keeps only in-frame clones here, not all; method: immunoSEQ multiplex PCR. The sample holds fewer than 250,000 clones, more than 75% seen once. Sequenced material: PBMCs. Receptor source: a woman under 30 in good health and CMV-seronegative.

The gene calls are TRBV10-1 and TRBJ2-1; 15 nucleotides line up with TRBD2. Germline V gene lookup returns CDR1 WNHNN and CDR2 SYGVQD (reference sequence). This CDR3 contains 16 residues. The J segment lost 13 bases and the V segment lost 2 bases, leaving 9 bases of the junction unmatched. CDR3 sequence reads: CASSELPGLAGGLQFF. The DNA of the CDR3 is TGCGCCAGCAGTGAGCTCCCGGGACTAGCGGGAGGTCTCCAGTTCTTC.

This chain links TRBV2 with TRBJ1-4, with a weak D call TRBD1 (6 bases). The CDR3 length is 16 residues. V was pared by 6 bases and J by 0 bases, with 14 bases between. Germline CDR1 and CDR2: SNHLY and FYNNEI. The CDR3: CASSPGQLATNEKLFF. In DNA, the CDR3 is TGTGCCAGCAGCCCCGGACAGCTTGCAACTAATGAAAAACTGTTTTTT.

CDR3: CASRTALKGNTEAFF. CDR3 nucleotides: TGTGCCAGTAGGACAGCCCTTAAGGGGAACACTGAAGCTTTCTTT. The rearrangement joins TRBV19 to TRBJ1-1, with D perhaps matching TRBD1 (5 bases). Germline values: CDR1 LNHDA, CDR2 SQIVND (reference sequence). The CDR3 has 15 residues. The V end was cut by 6 bases, the J end by 1 base, with 15 bases between.

The V call is TRBV6-1, the J call TRBJ1-2; TRBD1 matches at 7 bases. V lost 8 bases to trimming and J lost 2 bases; unmatched junction nucleotides: 8. This CDR3 region has 14 residues. Germline V gene data show CDR1 as MNHNS and CDR2 as SASEGT. This CDR3 is CASGRGTENYGYTF. The DNA for the CDR3 is TGTGCCAGCGGCCGGGGGACAGAGAACTATGGCTACACCTTC.

The V call is TRBV6-1, the J call TRBJ2-3; TRBD2 aligns across 7 bases. The germline gives CDR1 MNHNS, CDR2 SASEGT. V shed 10 bases and J 3 bases; nucleotides not matched to a gene: 7. The CDR3 runs to 13 residues. CDR3 nucleotides: TGTGCCATCGGTACTAGCGAGACAGATACGCAGTATTTT. Protein product: CAIGTSETDTQYF.

This chain links TRBV5-1 with TRBJ1-2, with no clear D. There are 13 residues in the CDR3. CDR1 and CDR2 from the germline V gene are SGHRS and YFSETQ. V was pared by 6 bases and J by 4 bases, with 13 bases between. The CDR3, as DNA: TGCGCCAGCACCTCAGAGAGGTTCTATGGCTACACCTTC. Protein product: CASTSERFYGYTF.

The chain recombines TRBV4-2 with TRBJ2-3, with a tentative D call TRBD2 (5 bases). The CDR3 loop spans 15 amino acids. The V gene lost 0 bases and the J gene lost 1 base, with 8 bases spanning the gap. CDR1 is LGHNA, CDR2 YNFKEQ, per germline. Written as DNA, the CDR3 is TGTGCCAGCAGCCAAGAGTCCGGGGGCACAGATACGCAGTATTTT. It codes for CASSQESGGTDTQYF.

V usage is TRBV5-4 and J usage is TRBJ1-4; TRBD1 matches 7 bases. Germline CDR1 is SGHNT and CDR2 is YYREEE (reference sequence). The CDR3 extends over 14 amino acids. Trimming at V came to 3 bases and at J to 8 bases, leaving 7 bases not matched to a gene. Here the CDR3 reads CASSSGDRGEKLFF. The CDR3 bases are TGTGCCAGCAGCTCCGGGGACAGAGGGGAAAAACTGTTTTTT. Full variable domain (rest looked up from reference TRBV5-4 and TRBJ1-4): ETGVTQSPTHLIKTRGQQVTLRCSSQSGHNTVSWYQQALGQGPQFIFQYYREEENGRGNFPPRFSGLQFPNYSSELNVNALELDDSALYLCASSSGDRGEKLFFGSGTQLSVL.

V is TRBV5-1 and J is TRBJ2-2; maybe TRBD2 (7 bases). CDR1 is SGHRS, CDR2 YFSETQ, per germline. The V gene lost 0 bases and the J gene lost 7 bases, with 10 bases spanning the gap. This CDR3 comprises 14 residues. The CDR3 DNA sequence: TGCGCCAGCAGCTTGGACAGGGAGGGCGGGGAGCTGTTTTTT. Amino acid sequence: CASSLDREGGELFF.

The chain carries TRBV5-3 and TRBJ2-7, with 8 bases aligning to TRBD1. TRBV5-3 is marked as an open reading frame, function uncertain. Losses at the gene ends were 5 bases for V and 0 bases for J; bases not matched to a gene: 4. This CDR3 spans 14 amino acids. CDR3: CARRGGQDSYEQYF. CDR3 sequence (DNA): TGTGCCAGAAGGGGGGGACAGGACTCCTACGAGCAGTACTTC.

Only one count was recorded for this clone. J is TRBJ2-2 and V is TRBV5-1; tentatively, D is TRBD2 (5 bases). This CDR3 is built from 16 residues. Germline V gives CDR1 SGHRS, CDR2 YFSETQ. V was trimmed by 4 bases and J by 1 base, leaving 14 bases between them. CDR3 sequence: CASSKRTDQNTGELFF. The CDR3 DNA reads TGCGCCAGCAGCAAAAGGACTGACCAGAACACCGGGGAGCTGTTTTTT.

V and J are TRBV5-4 and TRBJ1-2; 7 bases agree with TRBD1. After removal of 1 base from V and 6 bases from J, the junction contained 3 bases not matched to a gene. Per the germline V gene, CDR1 is SGHNT and CDR2 is YYREEE (reference sequence). This CDR3 spans 13 amino acids. Here the CDR3 DNA reads TGTGCCAGCAGCTTGACAGGGGCCGATGGCTACACCTTC. Translating gives CASSLTGADGYTF.

The CDR3 nucleotides are TGTGCCAGCAGCGTAGGGGCAGGGCTTAATTCACCCCTCCACTTT. Protein sequence: CASSVGAGLNSPLHF. The chain recombines TRBV9 with TRBJ1-6; a weak D match, TRBD1 (5 bases). V lost 0 bases, J lost 6 bases, and 10 bases lay in between. CDR1 is SGDLS and CDR2 is YYNGEE in the germline V gene. The CDR3 is 15 amino acids.

The rearrangement uses TRBV9 and TRBJ2-5, with D possibly matching TRBD2 (6 bases). The CDR3 loop spans 15 amino acids. The V end lost 2 bases, the J end lost 2 bases, and 13 bases lay between the germline ends. CDR1 SGDLS and CDR2 YYNGEE come from the germline V gene. The DNA of the CDR3 is TGTGCCAGCAGCGTTGCCCACGGGAGTCAAGAGACCCAGTACTTC. Protein: CASSVAHGSQETQYF.

The V call is TRBV29-1, the J call TRBJ1-2, with 7 bases matching TRBD1. Germline assignment: CDR1 SQVTM and CDR2 ANQGSEA. The junction had 6 bases not matched to a gene; V was cut back by 4 bases and J by 4 bases. The CDR3 runs 13 residues. CDR3 protein: CSVVIGTAYGYTF. CDR3 DNA: TGCAGCGTTGTAATCGGGACAGCCTATGGCTACACCTTC.

This chain uses TRBV9 with TRBJ1-2; D is uncertain. The CDR3 is 16 amino acids. V lost 3 bases and J lost 8, with 23 bases in between. Germline CDR1 reads SGDLS; CDR2 reads YYNGEE. DNA for the CDR3: TGTGCCAGCAGCGCCCAGCCTGGCATCAGGCTAAGAGGCTACACCTTC. The encoded protein is CASSAQPGIRLRGYTF.

The genes are TRBV6-5 and TRBJ2-7; 8 bases fit TRBD1. The germline V gene has CDR1 MNHEY and CDR2 SVGAGI. V was clipped by 3 bases and J by 2 bases; unmatched bases: 6. CDR3 size: 15 residues. The CDR3 reads CASSYVGQGAYEQYF. The CDR3 DNA sequence: TGTGCCAGCAGTTATGTAGGACAGGGAGCCTACGAGCAGTACTTC.

V usage is TRBV10-2 and J usage is TRBJ1-5; TRBD1 agrees at 10 bases. The CDR3 is 16 residues long. With 3 bases clipped from V and 5 bases from J, the junction kept 7 bases outside the gene matches. Germline CDR1 and CDR2: WSHSY and SAAADI. The CDR3 region is CASSDVDRGPYQPQHF. The CDR3, as DNA: TGCGCCAGCAGTGACGTTGACAGGGGGCCTTATCAGCCCCAGCATTTT.

This clone was recorded only once. CDR3 amino acids: CASSRSYGAVGYGYTF. DNA of the CDR3: TGTGCCAGTAGTCGGTCATATGGGGCGGTTGGCTATGGCTACACCTTC. This chain connects TRBV19 to TRBJ1-2, with TRBD1 as a possible D gene (5 bases). The CDR3 totals 16 residues. The germline V gene has CDR1 LNHDA and CDR2 SQIVND (reference sequence). Trimming left V 5 bases short and J 4 bases short, with 20 bases between.

This clone was counted once. CDR3 sequence (DNA): TGTGCCAGCTCAGATACAGTTCGAGCCTCTGGCTACACCTTC. As protein: CASSDTVRASGYTF. The chain has TRBV18 and TRBJ1-2; D is uncertain. The germline V and J ends were trimmed by 5 bases and 7 bases, with 17 bases remaining between them. The CDR3 is 14 amino acids. CDR1 and CDR2 from the germline V gene are KGHSH and LQKENI.